This TCR beta chain is drawn from a study of T cell responses to AZD1222 COVID-19 vaccine (dated by TCRdb to 2020 to 2022). Turning to the overall study: AZD1222 recipients with second doses at about 4 weeks or about 12 weeks were pooled, because spike-specific TCR depth and breadth did not differ between schedules. Trial participants were enrolled by age into 18-55, 56-69 and 70-plus year subgroups, with approximately 150, 28 and 58 TCR-sequenced participants respectively. A total of just over 230 trial participants underwent TCR sequencing, of whom roughly 210 had received two doses of AZD1222 and 26 had received two doses of the MenACWY control vaccine. Study-wide conclusions, independent of this receptor: Participants were mostly white British, with more females than males. The authors suggested clonal diversity may have been underestimated. Only a handful of AZD1222 recipients were SARS-CoV-2 seropositive at baseline, limiting conclusions about previously exposed vaccinees. Vaccine-associated CD4 TCRs spanned the whole spike protein, with dominant responses in regions 160-218 and 743-854. Reportedly, almost half of the unique spike-specific TCRs recognized epitopes lying outside the regions that are mutated in the B.1.351 and B.1.1.7 variants. Spike-specific TCR breadth and depth rose significantly after two AZD1222 doses compared with day 0 and with MenACWY recipients. The 56-69-year group was small, and its depth increase did not reach significance, likely because of low power. Because no samples from the day 14 peak response were available, repertoires could be characterized only after the peak T cell response.

The CDR3 regions of human TCRbeta chains were subjected to immunosequencing. As for the authors' bioinformatics: TCRs in the repertoires were matched against a reference library of SARS-CoV-2-specific TCRs that had been generated with the MIRA antigen-specificity platform. Breadth was defined as the fraction of unique TCRs that were SARS-CoV-2-associated. Depth was defined as the fraction of total T cells that were SARS-CoV-2-associated. Using the MIRA data, each spike-specific TCR was assigned both to the spike region to which the TCR was reactive and to a CD4 or CD8 class. Log10-transformed breadth and depth values were compared by one-way ANOVA with Sidak's multiple comparisons tests. TCRdb limited this immuneACCESS table to in-frame rearrangements with V and J called. A share of clones is missing; checked studies link under half to unresolved V genes, and the rest is unexplained. The DNA was the basis for D and trimming; V, J and clone size are from that table. The sample table records more than 250,000 clones; 93% of these occur just once. The ten largest clones capture 0.55% of the sample.

The time point label for this specimen denotes: baseline before first vaccination. Vaccinee samples were obtained from the UK trials COV001 and COV002, which included a single-blind randomized controlled phase 2/3 trial of AZD1222 (ChAdOx1 nCoV-19) in healthy adults. For TCRbeta chain sequencing, PBMC samples from trial participants were taken at day 0 and at day 28 after the second dose. CDR1 and CDR2 are read off the germline V gene as MNHEY and SVGAGI. The CDR3 runs 13 amino acids, cysteine and phenylalanine included. Only the CDR3 DNA stays, 39 bases, in frame from base 1. V loses 4 bases of germline sequence and J loses 2 bases, and the interval between the two ends is 9 bases. Comments on this clone: Its antigen is unknown. Base qualities are not provided; no much larger clone lies one nucleotide away.

The origin of this receptor is an adult in good health. The V and J genes are TRBV6-5 and TRBJ2-7; TRBD1 is possibly the D segment (5 matching bases). Source: peripheral blood, taken on day 0 of AZD1222 vaccination. The DNA reads TGTGCCAGCAGTTGGACACAGACCTACGAGCAGTACTTC. This encodes CASSWTQTYEQYF.